What follows are 19 T cell receptor beta chains derived from one specimen sequenced in a study of T cells in Graves' hyperthyroidism and ophthalmopathy. Amplification targeted TCR beta CDR3 regions from RNA transcripts. With the HTBI primer set, the TCR CDR3 went through a first round of RT-PCR. TCRdb fed the multiplex PCR reads into MiXCR, producing one record per CDR3 protein. The data show around 350,000 distinct CDR3 sequences, approximately 15% seen once. Material: blood. These receptors were collected from a woman between 18 and 29 years old with Graves' hyperthyroidism that later progressed to Graves' ophthalmopathy.

The V call is TRBV6-1, the J call TRBJ2-7; 7 bases fit TRBD1. The CDR3 is 14 residues long. V gave up 6 bases and J gave up 3 bases; unmatched junction bases: 8. Germline values: CDR1 MNHNS, CDR2 SASEGT. CDR3 DNA: TGTGCCAGCAGAAAGGGACAGCGTTTCTACGAGCAGTACTTC. It encodes CASRKGQRFYEQYF.

The chain recombines TRBV3-1 with TRBJ2-3; D is perhaps TRBD1 or TRBD2 (5 bases each). CDR1 and CDR2 from the germline V gene are LGHDT and YNNKEL (reference sequence). The CDR3 runs 14 residues. The V end was cut by 1 base, the J end by 4 bases, with 9 bases between. CDR3 nucleotides: TGTGCCAGCAGCCAAGGGGGGAAAGCAGATACGCAGTATTTT. Amino acid sequence: CASSQGGKADTQYF.

There are many counts of this clonotype. The V call is TRBV28, the J call TRBJ2-3, with a possible D match to TRBD2 (6 bases). Germline assignment: CDR1 MDHEN and CDR2 SYDVKM. V lost 4 bases to trimming and J lost 1 base, with 9 bases between them. The CDR3 loop spans 14 amino acids. The CDR3 DNA reads TGTGCCAGCAGTTCCCCGGGGGGCACAGATACGCAGTATTTT. This translates into CASSSPGGTDTQYF.

This clonotype came up a few times. The rearrangement links TRBV5-6 to TRBJ2-5, with D tentatively TRBD2 (5 bases). There are 15 residues in the CDR3. Germline V gene lookup returns CDR1 SGHDT and CDR2 YYEEEE. The V end was cut by 3 bases, the J end by 1 base, with 13 bases between. CDR3 in DNA: TGTGCCAGCAGCTCCCCATTTGCGGGCCAAGAGACCCAGTACTTC. It encodes CASSSPFAGQETQYF.

The chain links TRBV28 to TRBJ2-1, with 10 bases that match TRBD2. The germline V gene encodes CDR1 MDHEN and CDR2 SYDVKM. V shed 5 bases and J 3 bases; nucleotides not matched to a gene: 7. The CDR3 runs to 16 residues. CDR3 protein: CASSQAGTSVYNEQFF. Written as DNA, the CDR3 is TGTGCCAGCAGTCAAGCCGGGACTAGCGTCTACAATGAGCAGTTCTTC.

A few counts support this clonotype. The chain uses TRBV5-6 and TRBJ2-7; 10 bases line up with TRBD2. Germline trimming cut 3 bases from V and 6 bases from J; bases unmatched to any gene: 6. This CDR3 has 14 amino acids. Germline V lookup: CDR1 SGHDT, CDR2 YYEEEE. The CDR3 DNA reads as TGTGCCAGCAGCTGGGGGACTAGCGTGGGCGAGCAGTACTTC. This sequence encodes CASSWGTSVGEQYF.

This clonotype was recorded many times. The V call is TRBV30, the J call TRBJ1-1, with 10 nucleotides matching TRBD1. Per the germline V gene, CDR1 is GTSNPN and CDR2 is SVGIG (reference sequence). This CDR3 has 13 residues. The V gene end was trimmed by 2 bases and the J gene end by 9 bases; junction bases not matched to a gene: 6. The CDR3: CAWSRQGAGKAFF. CDR3 nucleotides: TGTGCCTGGAGTCGACAGGGGGCGGGGAAAGCTTTCTTT. Full variable domain (outside the CDR3, taken from reference TRBV30 and TRBJ1-1): SQTIHQWPATLVQPVGSPLSLECTVEGTSNPNLYWYRQAAGRGLQLLFYSVGIGQISSEVPQNLSASRPQDRQFILSSKKLLLSDSGFYLCAWSRQGAGKAFFGQGTRLTVV.

This clonotype was detected many times. V gene TRBV3-1 combines with J gene TRBJ1-2, with D possibly matching TRBD1 (6 bases). Germline V gene data show CDR1 as LGHDT and CDR2 as YNNKEL (reference sequence). The CDR3 is 13 residues long. Trimming removed 4 bases from V and 4 bases from J, with 10 bases in between. As DNA, the CDR3 is TGTGCCAGCAGCCCGACAGGACTCTATGGCTACACCTTC. Protein sequence: CASSPTGLYGYTF.

The rearrangement joins TRBV6-1 to TRBJ2-1, with D maybe TRBD1 (7 bases). Per germline, CDR1 MNHNS and CDR2 SASEGT. V lost 8 bases and J lost 5, with 22 bases in between. This CDR3 spans 16 amino acids. CDR3 DNA: TGTGCCAGCCAAAGAGGGGGCGGGATCGGGGACAATGAGCAGTTCTTC. It specifies CASQRGGGIGDNEQFF.

The table lists this clonotype with a few counts. The chain carries TRBV3-2 and TRBJ2-3. TRBV3-2 is a pseudogene. This CDR3 has 16 residues. In nucleotides, the CDR3 is TGTGCCAGCAGCAGGCAGGAGTTTAAAAGTGCAGATACGCAGTATTTT. This sequence encodes CASSRQEFKSADTQYF.

V usage is TRBV20-1 and J usage is TRBJ2-2; D gene ambiguous. The germline CDR1 and CDR2 sequences are DFQATT and SNEGSKA (reference sequence). The CDR3 covers 14 residues. V dropped 6 bases and J dropped 2 bases, with 13 bases sitting between them. The CDR3 sequence is CSARSRFNTGELFF. The CDR3 DNA is TGCAGTGCCAGATCTCGGTTTAACACCGGGGAGCTGTTTTTT.

Many counts were recorded for this clonotype. J is TRBJ2-7 and V is TRBV28; D perhaps matches TRBD1 (5 bases). The CDR3 consists of 14 residues. Per the germline V gene, CDR1 is MDHEN and CDR2 is SYDVKM. V was pared by 5 bases and J by 3 bases, with 14 bases between. CDR3 in DNA: TGTGCCAGCAGTATGACTCAGGGTTACTACGAGCAGTACTTC. Protein sequence: CASSMTQGYYEQYF.

This clonotype was observed many times. J is TRBJ2-1 and V is TRBV6-1, with TRBD2 identical over 11 bases. The CDR3 covers 17 residues. V lost 0 bases to trimming and J lost 7 bases; unmatched junction nucleotides: 8. Germline CDR1 and CDR2: MNHNS and SASEGT. CDR3 bases: TGTGCCAGCAGTGAAGCAGAACATAGCGGGAGGGCGAATGAGCAGTTCTTC. Protein sequence: CASSEAEHSGRANEQFF.

This chain joins TRBV7-8 and TRBJ2-2; 8 bases map to TRBD2. Germline assignment: CDR1 SGHVS and CDR2 FQNEAQ. The V and J ends lost 6 bases and 4 bases, in that order; junction bases with no gene match: 16. The CDR3 is 18 residues long. CDR3 sequence: CASSPLGVREGSTGELFF. CDR3 DNA sequence: TGTGCCAGCAGTCCATTGGGTGTCCGGGAGGGGAGCACCGGGGAGCTGTTTTTT.

This clonotype has just a few counts. The CDR3 sequence is CASSQSGGEQFF. In DNA form, the CDR3 reads TGTGCCAGCAGCCAGAGCGGCGGTGAGCAGTTCTTC. The chain links TRBV11-3 to TRBJ2-1; a weak D match, TRBD2 (5 bases). Trimming took 5 bases from V and 9 from J, leaving 11 bases between them. The germline CDR1 and CDR2 sequences are SGHNT and YENEEA. The CDR3 sequence is 12 residues long.

In its sample, this clonotype was seen a few times. This chain uses TRBV4-3 with TRBJ1-6; weak D call: TRBD1 (6 bases). In germline, CDR1 is LGHNA, CDR2 YSLEER. The CDR3 sequence is 17 residues long. V was cut by 1 base and J by 2 bases, with 12 bases left in between. CDR3 nucleotide sequence: TGCGCCAGCAGCCAAGCCCAAACAGGGACCTATAATTCACCCCTCCACTTT. This sequence encodes CASSQAQTGTYNSPLHF.

This clonotype has at least ten counts. The genes are TRBV15 and TRBJ1-5; D is undetermined. Germline V CDR1 and CDR2: LNHNV, YYDKDF (reference sequence). The CDR3 has 17 residues. V was shortened by 0 bases and J by 2 bases, with 14 bases between the two germline ends. For the CDR3, the DNA is TGTGCCACCAGCAGAGATCGAGAGGTTCGGGGCAATCAGCCCCAGCATTTT. Translated, it gives CATSRDREVRGNQPQHF.

The chain links TRBV5-8 to TRBJ2-5; 9 nucleotides match TRBD1. The germline CDR1 and CDR2 sequences are SGHTS and YDEGEE. CDR3 length equals 17 residues. The trim removed 9 bases at V and 5 bases at J, leaving 20 bases unmatched. This chain's CDR3 is CATTGGPGQGHRETQYF. CDR3 nucleotide sequence: TGTGCCACGACCGGGGGGCCGGGACAGGGCCATCGGGAGACCCAGTACTTC.

This clonotype appeared many times. The chain links TRBV18 to TRBJ2-2; TRBD2 might be the D (5 bases). Germline assignment: CDR1 KGHSH and CDR2 LQKENI. This CDR3 spans 15 amino acids. Deletions cut 6 bases from V and 5 bases from J, with 16 bases between. The CDR3 region has the DNA TGTGCCAGCTCGTCGCGGAGGCAGGAAACCGGGGAGCTGTTTTTT. This encodes CASSSRRQETGELFF.